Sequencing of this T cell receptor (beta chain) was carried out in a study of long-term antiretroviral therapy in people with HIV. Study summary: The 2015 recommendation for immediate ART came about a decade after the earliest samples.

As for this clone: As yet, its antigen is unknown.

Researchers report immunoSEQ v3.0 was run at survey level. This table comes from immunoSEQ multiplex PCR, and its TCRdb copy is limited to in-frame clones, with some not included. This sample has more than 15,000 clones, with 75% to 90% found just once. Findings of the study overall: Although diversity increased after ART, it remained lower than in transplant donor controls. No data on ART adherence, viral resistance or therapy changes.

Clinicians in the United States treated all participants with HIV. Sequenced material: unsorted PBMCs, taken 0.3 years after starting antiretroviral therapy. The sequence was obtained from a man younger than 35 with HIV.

CDR3 loop: CASSLTDLFPNEQFF. CDR3 nucleotide sequence: TGTGCCAGCAGCTTAACGGATCTATTCCCCAATGAGCAGTTCTTC. The chain links TRBV11-2 to TRBJ2-1; D not resolved. Trimming removed 2 bases from V and 6 bases from J, with 14 bases in between. Germline lookup yields CDR1 SGHAT and CDR2 FQNNGV. This CDR3 region has 15 residues.